This passage covers 7 T cell receptor beta chains from one sample sequenced in a study of blood T cell repertoires in COVID-19. Generated by immunoSEQ multiplex PCR, the TCRdb table keeps only in-frame clones and is missing some. The data contain 300,000 to 400,000 clones, approximately 88% of them singletons. Sequences were obtained from PBMCs or T cells enriched from blood (not recorded which). Receptor source: a woman aged 30 to 39 with acute COVID-19.

CDR3 sequence: CASSIVFPTGERANVLTF. CDR3 in DNA: TGTGCCAGTAGTATAGTCTTCCCAACAGGGGAAAGGGCCAACGTCCTGACTTTC. The chain couples TRBV19 to TRBJ2-6, with 7 nucleotides matching TRBD1. The CDR3 extends over 18 amino acids. V gave up 1 base and J gave up 5 bases; unmatched junction bases: 11. CDR1 and CDR2 from the germline V gene are LNHDA and SQIVND (reference sequence).

The gene calls are TRBV5-1 and TRBJ2-1; D is ambiguous. Germline CDR1 and CDR2: SGHRS and YFSETQ. The CDR3 is made up of 13 amino acids. Deletions cut 5 bases from V and 5 bases from J, with 11 bases between. The chain's CDR3 is CASRTGFNNEQFF. The DNA of the CDR3 is TGCGCCAGCAGAACCGGTTTTAACAATGAGCAGTTCTTC.

The chain is built from TRBV12-3 or TRBV12-4 and TRBJ2-5; D perhaps matches TRBD2 (6 bases). Trimming shortened V by 4 bases and J by 5 bases, and 11 bases separated the two germline ends. The CDR3 is 13 residues long. The CDR3, as DNA: TGTGCCAGCAGTTGGGGGGTGCGGGAGACCCAGTACTTC. Translating gives CASSWGVRETQYF.

The V and J genes are TRBV21-1 and TRBJ2-1; the table gives TRBD2 as D, unverified against the DNA. TRBV21-1 is labeled a pseudogene. This CDR3 contains 15 residues. CDR3: CAISDPGDFYNEQFF. The CDR3 nucleotides read TGTGCCATCTCCGACCCCGGGGACTTTTACAATGAGCAGTTCTTC.

This clone was observed a single time. The chain has TRBV2 and TRBJ1-1, with D hard to call. CDR1 and CDR2 (germline): SNHLY, FYNNEI. The CDR3 is 12 amino acids. V lost 2 bases to trimming and J lost 8 bases, with 9 bases between them. Here the CDR3 DNA reads TGTGCCAGCAGTGAAAATAGAGCCGAAGCTTTCTTT. This gives the protein CASSENRAEAFF.

This chain joins TRBV7-9 and TRBJ1-6, with D perhaps TRBD1 (6 bases). CDR1 is SEHNR and CDR2 is FQNEAQ in the germline V gene (reference sequence). Trimming left V 7 bases short and J 7 bases short, with 17 bases between. The CDR3 has 15 residues. The CDR3, as DNA: TGTGCCAGCAACCACGGGCCAGGGGAGAATTCACCCCTCCACTTT. Translated: CASNHGPGENSPLHF.

The gene calls are TRBV12-3 or TRBV12-4 and TRBJ2-7, with D tentatively TRBD1 (6 bases). The CDR3 runs 11 residues. The ends were cut back, 5 bases at V and 4 bases at J, with 6 bases in the middle. The CDR3 nucleotides read TGTGCCAGCAGTACAGGGTACGAGCAGTACTTC. This sequence encodes CASSTGYEQYF.